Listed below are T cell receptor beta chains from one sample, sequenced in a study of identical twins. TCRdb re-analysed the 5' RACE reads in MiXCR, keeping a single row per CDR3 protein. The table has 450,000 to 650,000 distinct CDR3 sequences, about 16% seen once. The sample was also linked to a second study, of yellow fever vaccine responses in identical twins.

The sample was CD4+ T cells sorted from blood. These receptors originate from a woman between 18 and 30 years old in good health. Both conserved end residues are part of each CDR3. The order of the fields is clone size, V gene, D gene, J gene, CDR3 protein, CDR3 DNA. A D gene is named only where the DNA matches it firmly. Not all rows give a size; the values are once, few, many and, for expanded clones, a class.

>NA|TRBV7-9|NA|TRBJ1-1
CASSSASIGRAFF
TGTGCCAGCAGCTCCGCCTCTATCGGTAGAGCTTTCTTT
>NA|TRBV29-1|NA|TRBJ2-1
CSVADSSYNEQFF
TGCAGCGTTGCAGACAGTTCCTACAATGAGCAGTTCTTC
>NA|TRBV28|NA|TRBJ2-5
CASSPAGEGQETQYF
TGTGCCAGCAGCCCCGCGGGTGAGGGGCAAGAGACCCAGTACTTC
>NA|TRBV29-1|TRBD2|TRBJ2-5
CSAGLAGAETQYF
TGCAGCGCGGGACTAGCGGGAGCAGAGACCCAGTACTTC
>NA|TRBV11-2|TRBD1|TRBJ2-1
CASSLSGTGRNEQFF
TGTGCCAGCAGCCTATCCGGGACAGGGAGGAATGAGCAGTTCTTC
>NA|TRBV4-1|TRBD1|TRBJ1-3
CASSLGQAGNTIYF
TGCGCCAGCAGCCTGGGACAGGCTGGAAACACCATATATTTT
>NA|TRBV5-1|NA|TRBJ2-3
CATRSDSLSTDTQYF
TGCGCCACCCGATCGGACAGTCTTAGCACAGATACGCAGTATTTT
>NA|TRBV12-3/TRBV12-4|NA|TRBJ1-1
CASRDGTFTEAFF
TGTGCCAGTCGGGACGGAACTTTCACTGAAGCTTTCTTT
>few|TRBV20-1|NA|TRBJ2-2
CSARRRSAGELFF
TGCAGTGCTCGACGTAGGTCGGCCGGGGAGCTGTTTTTT
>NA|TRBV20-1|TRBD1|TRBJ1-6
CSAKDRGNNSPLHF
TGCAGTGCTAAAGACAGGGGCAATAATTCACCCCTCCACTTT
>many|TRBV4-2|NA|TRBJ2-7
CASSQAEGESYEQYF
TGTGCCAGCAGCCAAGCGGAGGGAGAAAGCTACGAGCAGTACTTC
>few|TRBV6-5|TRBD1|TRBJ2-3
CASSYKGGGDTQYF
TGTGCCAGCAGTTATAAAGGGGGCGGAGATACGCAGTATTTT
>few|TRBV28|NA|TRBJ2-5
CASRPTVQETQYF
TGTGCCAGCAGGCCGACAGTACAAGAGACCCAGTACTTC
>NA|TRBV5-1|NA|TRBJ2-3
CASSQGRSTDTQYF
TGCGCCAGCAGCCAGGGACGGAGCACAGATACGCAGTATTTT
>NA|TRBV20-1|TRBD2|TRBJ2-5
CSARDSSGGLETQYF
TGCAGTGCTAGAGATTCTAGCGGGGGGCTTGAGACCCAGTACTTC
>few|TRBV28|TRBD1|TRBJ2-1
CASSRRDSQAYNEQFF
TGTGCCAGCAGTCGTCGGGACAGCCAAGCTTACAATGAGCAGTTCTTC
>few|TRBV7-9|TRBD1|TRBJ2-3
CASSSDREIPDTQYF
TGTGCCAGCAGCTCGGACAGGGAAATCCCAGATACGCAGTATTTT
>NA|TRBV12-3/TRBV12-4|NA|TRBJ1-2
CASSNDYGYTF
TGTGCCAGCAGTAATGACTATGGCTACACCTTC
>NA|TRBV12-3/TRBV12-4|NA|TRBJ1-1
CASSLSDLNTEAFF
TGTGCCAGCAGTTTATCTGATCTGAACACTGAAGCTTTCTTT
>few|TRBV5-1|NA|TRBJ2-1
CASSSRTTRGGEQFF
TGCGCCAGCAGCTCCCGGACTACCCGAGGGGGTGAGCAGTTCTTC
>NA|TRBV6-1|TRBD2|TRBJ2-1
CASHPGLAANEQFF
TGTGCCAGCCACCCGGGACTAGCGGCCAATGAGCAGTTCTTC
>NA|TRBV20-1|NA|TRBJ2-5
CSARGKKETQYF
TGCAGTGCCCGGGGGAAAAAAGAGACCCAGTACTTC
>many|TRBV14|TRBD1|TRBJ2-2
CASSQDSGLRTGVALSNTGELFF
TGTGCCAGCAGCCAAGATTCCGGTTTACGGACAGGGGTCGCCCTTTCGAACACCGGGGAGCTGTTTTTT
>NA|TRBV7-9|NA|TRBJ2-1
CASSPRAGHNEQFF
TGTGCCAGCAGCCCTCGTGCCGGTCACAATGAGCAGTTCTTC
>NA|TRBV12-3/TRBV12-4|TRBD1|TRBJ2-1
CASSDRGLANEQFF
TGTGCCAGCAGTGACAGGGGCCTAGCGAATGAGCAGTTCTTC
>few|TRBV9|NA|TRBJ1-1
CASSVELNTEAFF
TGTGCCAGCAGCGTGGAGTTAAACACTGAAGCTTTCTTT
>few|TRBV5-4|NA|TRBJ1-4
CASSAGTATEKLFF
TGTGCCAGCTCCGCCGGGACCGCGACTGAAAAACTGTTTTTT